This is a list of T cell receptor beta chains from one sample in a study of CD8+CD57+ T cells in acquired aplastic anemia. TCRdb reanalysed the reads using MiXCR and keeps one entry per CDR3 protein. The sample includes 150,000 to 200,000 distinct CDR3 sequences, about 64% of them seen just once. The sample was sorted CD4+, CD8+, or CD8+CD57+ T cells (not recorded which) from PBMCs. Source of these receptors: a human donor with severe aplastic anemia or a healthy control (not recorded which). Both conserved end residues are part of each CDR3. The D gene is left open where the match is weak. Only part of the rows carry a size: once, few, many, or a class if the clone is expanded.

V	size	D	J	DNA	CDR3
TRBV7-3	-	-	TRBJ2-1	TGTGCCAGCAGAAGCTACACGACAGATGAGCAGTTCTTC	CASRSYTTDEQFF
TRBV2	few	TRBD2	TRBJ2-3	TGTGCCACCTCTGGGAGGGGCCGAACAGATACGCAGTATTTT	CATSGRGRTDTQYF
TRBV5-6	-	TRBD2	TRBJ2-3	TGTGCCAGCGGCCTAGCGGGGCTAACAGATACGCAGTATTTT	CASGLAGLTDTQYF
TRBV7-9	-	-	TRBJ1-4	TGTGCCAGCAGCCCGGGTCCGAATCACCGCCGGGGGAACGAAAAACTGTTTTTT	CASSPGPNHRRGNEKLFF
TRBV20-1	-	TRBD2	TRBJ2-2	TGCAGTGCTAGCCCTAGCGGGAGCCCGAGGACCGGGGAGCTGTTTTTT	CSASPSGSPRTGELFF
TRBV7-9	few	TRBD1	TRBJ2-7	TGTGCCAGCAGCTTAGCCGGGACAGGGCTCTACGAGCAGTACTTC	CASSLAGTGLYEQYF
TRBV5-1	many	-	TRBJ2-1	TGCGCCAGCACGCCTATCGGGGGCGTATACAATGAGCAGTTCTTC	CASTPIGGVYNEQFF
TRBV5-1	few	TRBD2	TRBJ2-7	TGCGCCAGCAGCTTGCCCCTTTGGACTAGCGGGGGCCTCTACGAGCAGTACTTC	CASSLPLWTSGGLYEQYF
TRBV20-1	once	-	TRBJ2-1	TGCAGTGCCCTCCTCCTTATTGGTGGTGAGCAGTTCTTC	CSALLLIGGEQFF
TRBV11-3	-	-	TRBJ2-7	TGTGCCAGCAGCGGGCACTCGGTCGACTACGAGCAGTACTTC	CASSGHSVDYEQYF
TRBV6-4	-	TRBD2	TRBJ2-2	TGTGCCCACAGGTGGAGCGGGGGCAACACCGGGGAGCTGTTTTTT	CAHRWSGGNTGELFF
TRBV11-2	-	TRBD1	TRBJ1-2	TGTGCCAGCAGCTTCGGACAGGGAAACGGCTACACCTTC	CASSFGQGNGYTF
TRBV29-1	few	-	TRBJ1-2	TGCAGCGTTGATGTTAACTATGGCTACACCTTC	CSVDVNYGYTF
TRBV29-1	-	TRBD2	TRBJ2-3	TGCAGCGTTGAGGGGGGACTAGACCTATCTAGCACAGATACGCAGTATTTT	CSVEGGLDLSSTDTQYF
TRBV14	-	-	TRBJ2-5	TGTGCCAGCAGCCAAACCCCTACACCCCAAGAGACCCAGTACTTC	CASSQTPTPQETQYF
TRBV7-9	few	-	TRBJ2-7	TGTGCCAGCAGCTTTGGCGACAGCTCCTACGAGCAGTACTTC	CASSFGDSSYEQYF
TRBV14	many	-	TRBJ1-1	TGTGCCAGCAGCCATATCGGAGGTTCAAACACTGAAGCTTTCTTT	CASSHIGGSNTEAFF
TRBV5-6	-	-	TRBJ2-7	TGTGCCAGCAGCTTTTACGAGGCATCCTACGAGCAGTACTTC	CASSFYEASYEQYF
TRBV7-2	-	-	TRBJ2-7	TGTGCCAGCGTTCTAATGGGCAGCTCCTACGAGCAGTACTTC	CASVLMGSSYEQYF
TRBV7-9	once	-	TRBJ1-3	TGTGCCAGCAGCCCCACCCTTTCGACAGGCAACACCATATATTTT	CASSPTLSTGNTIYF
TRBV6-5	-	-	TRBJ2-3	TGTGCCAGCAGTTACACCCCCCAGGGAGATACGCAGTATTTT	CASSYTPQGDTQYF
TRBV20-1	few	-	TRBJ1-2	TGCAGTGCTAGTGAGGGAGATGTTGGCTACACCTTC	CSASEGDVGYTF
TRBV20-1	-	-	TRBJ1-2	TGCAGTGCTTGGGCCGCCACTAACTATGGCTACACCTTC	CSAWAATNYGYTF
TRBV5-1	once	-	TRBJ2-1	TGCGCCAGCCTTACCACGGCAGGGGCCTACAATGAGCAGTTCTTC	CASLTTAGAYNEQFF
TRBV29-1	many	-	TRBJ2-7	TGCAGCGTTGAGGACAGAATTGGCCACGAGCAGTACTTC	CSVEDRIGHEQYF
TRBV19	-	TRBD1	TRBJ1-2	TGTGCCAGTGGACAGGTATCTAACTATGGCTACACCTTC	CASGQVSNYGYTF
TRBV7-9	-	TRBD1	TRBJ1-3	TGTGCCAGCAGCCCCGTCCCGGGACAGGGAGGAAACACCATATATTTT	CASSPVPGQGGNTIYF
TRBV5-8	-	TRBD1	TRBJ2-5	TGTGCCAGCAGCCCCCGGGACAGGGGTGAAGAGACCCAGTACTTC	CASSPRDRGEETQYF